This TCR gamma chain was sequenced in a study of γδ T cells in repeated Plasmodium falciparum infection (dated by TCRdb to about 2021). Some background on the complete study: The natural-infection arm enrolled Malian children exposed to intense seasonal malaria transmission and compared the Malian children with Australian children matched for age and gender. Five or six malaria-naive U.S. adults underwent four controlled human malaria infections by bites from P. falciparum NF54-infected Anopheles stephensi mosquitoes over 644 days. Samples were collected from controlled-infection subjects at baseline, immediately before selected infections, and 21 days after each infection. The study looked at how repeated Plasmodium falciparum infection shapes the human gammadelta T cell repertoire, using both natural infection in Mali and controlled human malaria infection. Malian gammadelta TCR repertoires were analysed cross-sectionally during no-transmission periods and were analysed longitudinally across acute febrile malaria episodes.

As for this clone: This receptor's antigen is unknown. A read error is the likely source, as a far larger clone sits one nucleotide away. Additional DNA sequences in this sample encode the identical CDR3.

For bulk TCR repertoire analysis, Vgamma9/Vdelta2+ and Vdelta2-negative gammadelta T cell populations were flow-sorted out of peripheral blood mononuclear cells. General findings and caveats noted by the study authors: Vgamma9/Vdelta2+ TCR repertoires showed a highly stable polyclonal repertoire over time and infection, with many inter-individual overlapping TCRgamma sequences. Analysis of inter-individual variability in gammadelta T cell responses was limited by the small size of the controlled-infection cohort. Compared with the repertoires of Australian children, the Vdelta2-negative gammadelta TCR repertoires of Malian children appeared more clonally expanded, less diverse and less shared. In Vdelta2-negative, largely Vdelta1+, gammadelta TCR repertoires, repeated controlled infections appeared to drive waves of new clonotype selection. The Malian cohort came from a small rural village of predominantly one ethnic group, limiting generalizability.

The method behind the library was multiplex PCR. TCRdb names Illumina MiSeq as the instrument used. Every sorted gammadelta T cell sample had both its TCR gamma (TRG) and TCR delta (TRD) chains sequenced. The study's processing was this. The repertoire analyses used clonotype tree plots, the accumulated frequency of the top 20 clonotypes, and diversity index (DI) and D75 metrics. TCRdb called clones from the public reads with CATT, and repeated DNA sequences were later combined into one row. TCRdb, rather than the study authors, made the V and J calls. This sample comprises approximately 28,000 gamma-chain clones, 2.5% to 3.5% of them detected only once. The top ten hold approximately 33% of the sample. CDR1 and CDR2, per the germline V gene, are EGSTGY and YDSYTSSV. After removal of 0 bases from V and 2 bases from J, the junction retains 7 bases not matched to a gene. Counted from cysteine to phenylalanine, this CDR3 has 15 amino acids. Only the CDR3 portion is preserved as DNA: 45 bases, with reading frame beginning at the first base.

Recombination joined TRGV4 with TRGJ1 or TRGJ2. This sequence was found in a pool of human donors (malaria-infected and uninfected, not separated). The sequencing sample was made of gamma-delta T cells from blood. The DNA sequence follows: TGTGCCACCTGGGATGGGCCGGTCCATTATTATAAGAAACTCTTT. This sequence encodes CATWDGPVHYYKKLF.